Detailed here is one T cell receptor (beta chain). Its antigen is currently unknown. The entry originates in a study of T cell clonotyping in hematopoietic cell transplantation. Study conclusions and caveats: At the given depth, recipient repertoires were over 95% de novo clonotypes.

The table came from immunoSEQ multiplex PCR; TCRdb's copy has only in-frame clones and leaves some out. The table records some 40,000 clones, approximately 95% of them present only once. The sequenced sample consisted of peripheral blood mononuclear cells. The clonotype was recovered from a man aged 25-45 years in good health. Some clones in this sample may be carry-over from other donors' samples.

CDR3 sequence reads: CASSFGGTQYF. CDR3 DNA sequence: TGTGCCAGCAGTTTCGGGGGGACCCAGTACTTC. The chain links TRBV27 to TRBJ2-5, with TRBD2 as a possible D gene (6 bases). Germline V gene data show CDR1 as MNHEY and CDR2 as SMNVEV (reference sequence). The CDR3 length is 11 residues. Trimming stripped 3 bases from V and 7 bases from J, with 6 bases between.